The next 12 T cell receptor beta chains were all read from a single sample in a study of control samples from healthy donors and cancer patients. Assay used: immunoSEQ multiplex PCR; TCRdb lists only in-frame clones, some missing. The sample has some 150,000 clones; 96% are singletons. The specimen sequenced was blood. These receptors originate from a woman in her twenties or thirties in good health.

V is TRBV28 and J is TRBJ2-7; no clear D. In germline, CDR1 is MDHEN, CDR2 SYDVKM. Trimming shortened V by 5 bases and J by 2 bases, and 16 bases separated the two germline ends. The CDR3 is 15 amino acids. This chain's CDR3 is CASSPRTPPAYEQYF. Here the CDR3 DNA reads TGTGCCAGCAGTCCTAGGACCCCTCCGGCCTACGAGCAGTACTTC. Using reference TRBV28 and TRBJ2-7 for the parts outside the CDR3, the full variable domain is DVKVTQSSRYLVKRTGEKVFLECVQDMDHENMFWYRQDPGLGLRLIYFSYDVKMKEKGDIPEGYSVSREKKERFSLILESASTNQTSMYLCASSPRTPPAYEQYFGPGTRLTVT.

The V gene is TRBV29-1, the J gene TRBJ2-7; D is perhaps TRBD1 (6 bases). The CDR3 loop spans 11 amino acids. Germline V gives CDR1 SQVTM, CDR2 ANQGSEA. V dropped 8 bases and J dropped 5 bases, with 13 bases sitting between them. The DNA for the CDR3 is TGCAGCTTCCAACAGGGAGACGAGCAGTACTTC. Encoded protein: CSFQQGDEQYF.

V and J are TRBV27 and TRBJ1-6; 9 bases fit TRBD1. After removal of 6 bases from V and 4 bases from J, the junction contained 10 bases not matched to a gene. The CDR3 runs 17 residues. Germline CDR1 and CDR2: MNHEY and SMNVEV (reference sequence). The CDR3 region is CASRETQGAAYNSPLHF. CDR3 nucleotides: TGTGCCAGCAGGGAGACACAGGGGGCCGCATATAATTCACCCCTCCACTTT.

This chain connects TRBV7-9 to TRBJ1-2; the D gene is possibly TRBD1 (5 bases). Per the germline V gene, CDR1 is SEHNR and CDR2 is FQNEAQ (reference sequence). V was clipped by 7 bases and J by 6 bases, with 21 bases between them. The CDR3 has 15 residues. The CDR3 DNA follows: TGTGCCAGCACAGCGACCGGGACGGCTTTAGATGGCTACACCTTC. Its translation: CASTATGTALDGYTF.

This rearrangement joins TRBV25-1 to TRBJ2-1; a possible D gene is TRBD1 (5 bases). Germline loops: CDR1 MGHDK, CDR2 SYGVNS. The CDR3 runs 15 residues. V gave up 2 bases and J gave up 5 bases, with 13 bases separating them. The CDR3 protein is CASSELGALDNEQFF. The CDR3 nucleotides read TGTGCCAGCAGTGAACTAGGGGCGCTGGACAATGAGCAGTTCTTC.

The J gene is TRBJ2-5, the V gene TRBV3-1 (or the pseudogene TRBV3-2); maybe TRBD2 (7 bases). Germline V gene sequence: CDR1 LGHDT, CDR2 YNNKEL (reference sequence). The V end was cut by 6 bases, the J end by 5 bases, with 16 bases between. CDR3 length: 14 residues. The CDR3 nucleotides are TGTGCCAGCAGAGGGGGGGGGCAGGGGGAGACCCAGTACTTC. Translated, it gives CASRGGGQGETQYF.

The V gene is TRBV10-3, the J gene TRBJ1-2; 7 nucleotides line up with TRBD1. The CDR3 totals 14 residues. Germline V gives CDR1 ENHRY, CDR2 SYGVKD. The V and J ends lost 10 bases and 0 bases, in that order; junction bases with no gene match: 8. CDR3 DNA sequence: TGTGCCACGTTAGTGACAGGGACTAACTATGGCTACACCTTC. Translation: CATLVTGTNYGYTF.

The genes are TRBV20-1 and TRBJ2-7, with unresolved D. Deletions cut 5 bases from V and 0 bases from J, with 5 bases between. The CDR3 has 11 residues. CDR1 is DFQATT and CDR2 is SNEGSKA in the germline V gene (reference sequence). CDR3: CSASSSYEQYF. The CDR3 DNA follows: TGCAGTGCTTCTAGCTCCTACGAGCAGTACTTC.

The V gene is TRBV28, the J gene TRBJ2-7, with a possible D match to TRBD2 (5 bases). Germline V gives CDR1 MDHEN, CDR2 SYDVKM. The CDR3 is made up of 15 amino acids. V lost 5 bases and J 0 bases, leaving 14 bases between the germline ends. The CDR3: CASSPRGKGSYEQYF. In nucleotides, the CDR3 is TGTGCCAGCAGTCCCCGGGGAAAGGGCTCCTACGAGCAGTACTTC.

This clone was picked up one time. The J gene is TRBJ2-5, the V gene TRBV6-6, with D possibly being TRBD1 (5 bases). Germline assignment: CDR1 MNHNY and CDR2 SVGAGI (reference sequence). The length of the CDR3 is 14 residues. The germline V and J ends were trimmed by 0 bases and 7 bases, with 12 bases remaining between them. CDR3 DNA sequence: TGTGCCAGCAGTTACTCGACAGTCCAGGGGACCCAGTACTTC. Translating it yields CASSYSTVQGTQYF.

This rearrangement joins TRBV30 to TRBJ2-5; D remains ambiguous. CDR1 and CDR2 from the germline V gene are GTSNPN and SVGIG (reference sequence). The CDR3 has 11 residues. With 3 bases removed from V and 2 bases from J, the gap between germline ends came to 4 bases. The CDR3 sequence is CAWRQQETQYF. The CDR3 nucleotides are TGTGCCTGGAGACAGCAAGAGACCCAGTACTTC.

The V call is TRBV14, the J call TRBJ2-2; possible D gene TRBD1, 6 bases. The V gene's germline CDR1 is SGHDN and CDR2 FVKESK. V shed 1 base and J shed 6 bases, with 18 bases lying between them. This CDR3 contains 17 residues. CDR3 residues: CASSQVGAGLVAGELFF. The CDR3 DNA reads as TGTGCCAGCAGCCAAGTGGGGGCAGGGTTGGTGGCCGGGGAGCTGTTTTTT.